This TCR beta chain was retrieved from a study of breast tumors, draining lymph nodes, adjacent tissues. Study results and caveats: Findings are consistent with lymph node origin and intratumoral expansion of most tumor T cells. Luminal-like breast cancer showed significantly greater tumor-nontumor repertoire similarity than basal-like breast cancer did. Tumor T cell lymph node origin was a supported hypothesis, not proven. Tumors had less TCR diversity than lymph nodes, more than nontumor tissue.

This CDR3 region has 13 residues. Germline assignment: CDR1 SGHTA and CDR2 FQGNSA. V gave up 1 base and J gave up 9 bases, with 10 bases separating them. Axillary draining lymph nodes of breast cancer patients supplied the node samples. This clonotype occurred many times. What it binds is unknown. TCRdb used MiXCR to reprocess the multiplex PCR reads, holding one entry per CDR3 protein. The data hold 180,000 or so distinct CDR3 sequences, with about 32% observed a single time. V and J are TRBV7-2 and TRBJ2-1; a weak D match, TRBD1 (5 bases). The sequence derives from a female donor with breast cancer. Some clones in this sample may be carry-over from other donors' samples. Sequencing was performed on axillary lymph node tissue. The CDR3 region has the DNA TGTGCCAGCAGCTTAGGGGGCCGCGGTGAGCAGTTCTTC. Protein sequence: CASSLGGRGEQFF.